The following is a T cell receptor beta chain sequence with its context. The source of the sample is a study of blood T cell repertoires in COVID-19. As for the study in general: Sources were T cells, B-cell-depleted T cells, or PBMCs; the material itself was cDNA or gDNA.

This CDR3 contains 13 residues. The germline V gene encodes CDR1 SNHLY and CDR2 FYNNEI. After removal of 6 bases from V and 4 bases from J, the junction contained 6 bases not matched to a gene. Per the original methods: Estimates of nucleated cell counts were drawn from the amplification of reference gene primers. Clones were sequenced by immunoSEQ multiplex PCR, and TCRdb holds only the in-frame ones, with some missing. The D gene and trimming were derived from the DNA, and the V and J assignments and clone size from that table. The repertoire includes about 210,000 clones, roughly nine tenths of them detected once, and around 0.7% sits in the top ten.

The chain carries TRBV2 and TRBJ2-7; 7 nucleotides agree with TRBD1. The source is a man aged 40-49 years with acute or convalescent COVID-19. The sequencing sample was made of peripheral blood. In DNA form, the CDR3 reads TGTGCCAGCAGCCGACAGGGCGGGTACGAGCAGTACTTC. Its protein is CASSRQGGYEQYF. Full variable domain (outside the CDR3, taken from reference TRBV2 and TRBJ2-7): EPEVTQTPSHQVTQMGQEVILRCVPISNHLYFYWYRQILGQKVEFLVSFYNNEISEKSEIFDDQFSVERPDGSNFTLKIRSTKLEDSAMYFCASSRQGGYEQYFGPGTRLTVT.